The clone carrying this T cell receptor (beta chain) was seen repeatedly, ten times or more. Its target is unknown. The entirety of the isolated RNA underwent reverse transcription, so expressed TCRB transcripts were sequenced. Sequencing was performed with immunoSEQ multiplex PCR; in TCRdb, only in-frame clones are kept and a portion is missing. This table has tens of thousands of clones, 25% to 35% appearing once. The data derive from a study of beta chain features in type 1 diabetes. Germline CDR1 is KGHSH and CDR2 is LQKENI. V dropped 0 bases and J dropped 0 bases, with 12 bases sitting between them. The CDR3 has 16 amino acids. Whole-study results and caveats: Across patients, naive, central memory and Treg TCRB repertoires exhibited apparently greater similarity than was observed across healthy donors. VDJ junctions in type 1 diabetes patients carried more deletions and fewer insertions.

The specimen sequenced was stem cell memory CD4+ T cells from blood. The chain recombines TRBV18 with TRBJ2-7, with D possibly matching TRBD1 (5 bases). The source is a woman under 30 in good health. The CDR3 nucleotides read TGTGCCAGCTCACCACCGGGGCAGTTCAGCTCCTACGAGCAGTACTTC. It encodes CASSPPGQFSSYEQYF.